The T cell receptor beta chain under discussion was sequenced for a study of graft-versus-host responses after intestinal transplantation. The wider study: All recipients were transplanted with multivisceral, liver-intestinal, or isolated intestinal grafts. Once they had received anti-thymocyte globulin induction, all recipients took tacrolimus and steroids for three to four years.

On this clone: Its antigen is still unknown.

Broader study findings: Allografts of patients with graft-donor T cell macrochimerism showed high graft-versus-host to host-versus-graft clone ratios.

Produced via immunoSEQ multiplex PCR; TCRdb's table is partial and in-frame only. The sample consists of about 120,000 clones, roughly 95% of them appearing once. This CDR3 comprises 15 residues. Germline lookup yields CDR1 MDHEN and CDR2 SYDVKM. V was shortened by 3 bases and J by 1 base, with 12 bases between the two germline ends. The sequences come from unstimulated CD8+ T cells sorted from spleen or lymph node cells, collected before intestinal transplant. The sequence came from a human donor who received an intestinal transplant. The chain couples TRBV28 to TRBJ1-1; D gene ambiguous. The CDR3, as DNA: TGTGCCAGCAGTTTTATAGAGCGAGCGAACACTGAAGCTTTCTTT. Its translation is CASSFIERANTEAFF.